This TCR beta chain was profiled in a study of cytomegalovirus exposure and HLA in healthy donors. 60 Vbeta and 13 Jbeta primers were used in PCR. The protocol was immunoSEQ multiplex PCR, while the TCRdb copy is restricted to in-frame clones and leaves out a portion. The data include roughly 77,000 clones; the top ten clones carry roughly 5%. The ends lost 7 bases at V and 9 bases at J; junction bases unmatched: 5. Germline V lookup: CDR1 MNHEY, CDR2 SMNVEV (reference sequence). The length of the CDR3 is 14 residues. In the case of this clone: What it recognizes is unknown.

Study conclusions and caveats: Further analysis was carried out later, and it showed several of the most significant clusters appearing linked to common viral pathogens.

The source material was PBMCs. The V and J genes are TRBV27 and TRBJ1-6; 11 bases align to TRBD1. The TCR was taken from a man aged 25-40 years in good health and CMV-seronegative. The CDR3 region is CASTWTGGGSPLHF. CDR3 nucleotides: TGTGCCAGCACCTGGACAGGGGGCGGTTCACCCCTCCACTTT.